The subject of this entry is one T cell receptor (beta chain). The sample comes from a study of cytomegalovirus exposure and HLA in healthy donors. Clones were read by immunoSEQ multiplex PCR, and TCRdb kept only the in-frame ones, dropping some. The sample lists 100,000 to 150,000 clones; 75% to 90% were seen once. J gave up 0 bases and V 2 bases, and 8 bases lay outside the gene matches. Germline CDR1 reads SGHDT; CDR2 reads YYEEEE. The length of the CDR3 is 16 residues. The TCR comes from a woman aged 18-29 years in good health and CMV-seronegative. The chain combines TRBV5-6 with TRBJ2-7, with TRBD1 matching over 7 bases. Material for sequencing was PBMCs. This CDR3 is CASSFNTGTVSYEQYF. The CDR3 nucleotides are TGTGCCAGCAGCTTTAACACCGGGACAGTCTCCTACGAGCAGTACTTC.